One and the same sample provided the 3 T cell receptor beta chains below, sequenced in a study of blood T cell repertoires in COVID-19. Here immunoSEQ multiplex PCR was the method, and the copy in TCRdb shows in-frame clones only, minus some. The table shows about 180,000 clones, with roughly 83% occurring only once. The source material was peripheral blood. Every receptor here comes from a woman aged 55-69 years with acute or convalescent COVID-19.

The chain carries TRBV11-3 and TRBJ2-7, with a weak D call TRBD1 (6 bases). The CDR3 length is 14 residues. CDR1 is SGHNT, CDR2 YENEEA, per germline. Trimming stripped 5 bases from V and 4 bases from J, with 15 bases between. CDR3 in amino acids: CASSHTDRRYEQYF. In DNA form, the CDR3 reads TGTGCCAGCAGCCATACAGACAGGAGATACGAGCAGTACTTC. Based on the CDR3 plus reference TRBV11-3 and TRBJ2-7, the full variable domain is EAGVVQSPRYKIIEKKQPVAFWCNPISGHNTLYWYLQNLGQGPELLIRYENEEAVDDSQLPKDRFSAERLKGVDSTLKIQPAELGDSAVYLCASSHTDRRYEQYFGPGTRLTVT.

The chain couples TRBV27 to TRBJ1-3, with D uncertain. CDR3 length equals 17 residues. Germline loops: CDR1 MNHEY, CDR2 SMNVEV (reference sequence). The germline V and J ends were trimmed by 2 bases and 0 bases, with 14 bases remaining between them. This chain's CDR3 is CASSLMGPVNSGNTIYF. The CDR3 DNA reads TGTGCCAGCAGTTTAATGGGCCCGGTGAACTCTGGAAACACCATATATTTT.

DNA for the CDR3: TGTGCCAGCACGGGGAGTCGGGACAATCAGCCCCAGCATTTT. Translation gives CASTGSRDNQPQHF. The chain couples TRBV28 to TRBJ1-5; the D is unclear. This CDR3 has 14 amino acids. The germline V gene encodes CDR1 MDHEN and CDR2 SYDVKM. V was shortened by 7 bases and J by 3 bases, with 13 bases between the two germline ends.